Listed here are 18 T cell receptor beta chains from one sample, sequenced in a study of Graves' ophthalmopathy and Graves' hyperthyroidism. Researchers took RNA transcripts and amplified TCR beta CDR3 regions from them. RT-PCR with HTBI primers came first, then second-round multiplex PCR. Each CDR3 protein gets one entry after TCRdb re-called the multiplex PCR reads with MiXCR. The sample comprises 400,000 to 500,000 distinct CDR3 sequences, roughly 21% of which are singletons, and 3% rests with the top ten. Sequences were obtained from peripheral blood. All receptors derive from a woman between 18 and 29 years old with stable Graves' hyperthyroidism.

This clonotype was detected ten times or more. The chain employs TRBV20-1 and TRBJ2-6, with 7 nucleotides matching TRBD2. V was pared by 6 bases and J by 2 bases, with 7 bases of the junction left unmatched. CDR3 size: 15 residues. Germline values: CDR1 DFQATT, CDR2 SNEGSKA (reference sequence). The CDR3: CSASPGRAGANVLTF. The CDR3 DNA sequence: TGCAGTGCGTCCCCGGGGAGGGCTGGGGCCAACGTCCTGACTTTC.

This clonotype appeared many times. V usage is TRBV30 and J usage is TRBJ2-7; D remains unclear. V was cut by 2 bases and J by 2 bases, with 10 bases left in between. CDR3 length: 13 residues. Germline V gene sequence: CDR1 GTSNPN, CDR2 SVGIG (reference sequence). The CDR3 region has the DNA TGTGCCTGGAGTTTGAATGCCCCCTACGAGCAGTACTTC. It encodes CAWSLNAPYEQYF.

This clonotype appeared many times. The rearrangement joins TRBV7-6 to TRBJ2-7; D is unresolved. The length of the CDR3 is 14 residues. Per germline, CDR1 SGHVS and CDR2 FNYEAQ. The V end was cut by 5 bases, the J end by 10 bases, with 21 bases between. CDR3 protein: CASSPDTPLNRQYF. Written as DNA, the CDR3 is TGTGCCAGCAGCCCAGACACTCCGTTAAACCGACAGTACTTC.

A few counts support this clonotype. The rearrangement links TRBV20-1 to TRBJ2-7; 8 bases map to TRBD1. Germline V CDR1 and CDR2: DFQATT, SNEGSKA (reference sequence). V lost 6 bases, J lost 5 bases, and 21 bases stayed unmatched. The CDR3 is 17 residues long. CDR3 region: CSAQGQGAYVGFDEQYF. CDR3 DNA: TGCAGTGCCCAGGGGCAGGGGGCCTACGTTGGATTCGACGAGCAGTACTTC.

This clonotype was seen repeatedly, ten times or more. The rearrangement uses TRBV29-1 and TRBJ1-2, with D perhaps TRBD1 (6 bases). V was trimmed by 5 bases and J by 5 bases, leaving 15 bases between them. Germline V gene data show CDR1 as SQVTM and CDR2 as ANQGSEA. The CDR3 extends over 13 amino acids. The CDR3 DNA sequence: TGCAGCGTTTCTCTGGGGGCGGTGTATGGCTACACCTTC. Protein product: CSVSLGAVYGYTF.

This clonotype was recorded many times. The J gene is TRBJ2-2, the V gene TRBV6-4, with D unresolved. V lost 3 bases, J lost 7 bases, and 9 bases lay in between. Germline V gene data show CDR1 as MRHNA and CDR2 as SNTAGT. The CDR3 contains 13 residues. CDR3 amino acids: CASSESGNGELFF. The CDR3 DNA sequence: TGTGCCAGCAGTGAATCTGGAAACGGGGAGCTGTTTTTT.

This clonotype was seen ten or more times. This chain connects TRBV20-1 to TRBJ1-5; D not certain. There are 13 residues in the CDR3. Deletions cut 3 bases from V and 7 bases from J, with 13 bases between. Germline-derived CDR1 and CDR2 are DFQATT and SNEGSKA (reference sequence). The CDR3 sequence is CSASTSFGQPQHF. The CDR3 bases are TGCAGTGCTAGTACGTCTTTCGGACAGCCCCAGCATTTT.

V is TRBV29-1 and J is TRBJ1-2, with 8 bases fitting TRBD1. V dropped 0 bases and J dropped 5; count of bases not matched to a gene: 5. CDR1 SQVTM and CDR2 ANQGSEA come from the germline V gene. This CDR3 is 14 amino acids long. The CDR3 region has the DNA TGCAGCGTTGAAGATAGACAGGGGCAGTATGGCTACACCTTC. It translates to CSVEDRQGQYGYTF. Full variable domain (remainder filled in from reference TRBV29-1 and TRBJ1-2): SAVISQKPSRDICQRGTSLTIQCQVDSQVTMMFWYRQQPGQSLTLIATANQGSEATYESGFVIDKFPISRPNLTFSTLTVSNMSPEDSSIYLCSVEDRQGQYGYTFGSGTRLTVV.

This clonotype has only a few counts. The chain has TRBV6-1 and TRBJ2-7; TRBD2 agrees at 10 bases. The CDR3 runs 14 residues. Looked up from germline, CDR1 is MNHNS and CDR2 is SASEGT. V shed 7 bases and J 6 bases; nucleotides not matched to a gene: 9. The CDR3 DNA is TGTGCCAGCACACCTAGCGGGAGCAAGTCCGAGCAGTACTTC. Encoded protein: CASTPSGSKSEQYF.

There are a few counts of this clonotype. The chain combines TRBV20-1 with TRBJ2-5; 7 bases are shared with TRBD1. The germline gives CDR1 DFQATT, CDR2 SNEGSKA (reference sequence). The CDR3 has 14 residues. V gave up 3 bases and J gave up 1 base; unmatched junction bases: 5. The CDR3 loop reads CSASPTGPQETQYF. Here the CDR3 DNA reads TGCAGTGCTAGTCCGACAGGGCCCCAAGAGACCCAGTACTTC.

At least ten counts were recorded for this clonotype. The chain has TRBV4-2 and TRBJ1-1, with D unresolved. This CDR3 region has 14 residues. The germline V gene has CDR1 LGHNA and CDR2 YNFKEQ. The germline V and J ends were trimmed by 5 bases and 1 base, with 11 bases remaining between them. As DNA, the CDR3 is TGTGCCAGCAGCGCACGAGTTGGGAACACTGAAGCTTTCTTT. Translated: CASSARVGNTEAFF.

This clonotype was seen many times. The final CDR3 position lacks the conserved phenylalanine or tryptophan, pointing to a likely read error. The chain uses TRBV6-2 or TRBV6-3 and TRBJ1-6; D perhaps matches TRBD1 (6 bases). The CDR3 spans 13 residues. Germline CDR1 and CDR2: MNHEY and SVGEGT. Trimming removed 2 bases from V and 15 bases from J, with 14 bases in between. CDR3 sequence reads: CASSYVLGAILHL. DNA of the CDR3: TGTGCCAGCAGTTACGTGCTGGGGGCGATCCTCCACCTT.

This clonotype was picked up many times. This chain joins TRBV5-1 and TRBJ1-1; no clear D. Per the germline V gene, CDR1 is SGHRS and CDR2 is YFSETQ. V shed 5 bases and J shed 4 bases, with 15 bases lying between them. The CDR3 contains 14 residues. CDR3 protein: CASRYVEASTEAFF. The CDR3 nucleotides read TGCGCCAGCAGATATGTGGAGGCGAGCACTGAAGCTTTCTTT.

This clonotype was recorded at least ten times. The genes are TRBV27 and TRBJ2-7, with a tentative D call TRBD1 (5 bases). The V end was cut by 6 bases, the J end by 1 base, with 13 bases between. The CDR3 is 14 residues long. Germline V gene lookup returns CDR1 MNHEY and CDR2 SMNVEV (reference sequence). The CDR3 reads CASRFQGSSYEQYF. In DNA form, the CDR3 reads TGTGCCAGCAGGTTTCAGGGTTCATCCTACGAGCAGTACTTC.

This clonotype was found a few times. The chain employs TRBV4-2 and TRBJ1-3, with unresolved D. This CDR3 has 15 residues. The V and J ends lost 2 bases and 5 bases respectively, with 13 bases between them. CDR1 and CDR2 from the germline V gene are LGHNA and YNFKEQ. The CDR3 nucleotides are TGTGCCAGCAGCCAAAAGAACGGAGAAAGAAACACCATATATTTT. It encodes CASSQKNGERNTIYF.

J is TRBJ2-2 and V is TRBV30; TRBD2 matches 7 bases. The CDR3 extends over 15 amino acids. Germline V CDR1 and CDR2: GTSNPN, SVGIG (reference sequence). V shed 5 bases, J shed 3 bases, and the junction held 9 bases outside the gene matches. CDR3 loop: CAWERGGGYTGELFF. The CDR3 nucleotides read TGTGCCTGGGAACGGGGCGGGGGATACACCGGGGAGCTGTTTTTT.

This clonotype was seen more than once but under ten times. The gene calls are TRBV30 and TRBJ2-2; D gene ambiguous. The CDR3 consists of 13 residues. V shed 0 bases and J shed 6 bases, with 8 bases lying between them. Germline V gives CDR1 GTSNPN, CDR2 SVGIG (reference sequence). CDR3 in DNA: TGTGCCTGGAGTGTAAAGGTCCCCGGGGAGCTGTTTTTT. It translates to CAWSVKVPGELFF. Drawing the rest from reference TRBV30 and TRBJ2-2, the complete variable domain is SQTIHQWPATLVQPVGSPLSLECTVEGTSNPNLYWYRQAAGRGLQLLFYSVGIGQISSEVPQNLSASRPQDRQFILSSKKLLLSDSGFYLCAWSVKVPGELFFGEGSRLTVL.

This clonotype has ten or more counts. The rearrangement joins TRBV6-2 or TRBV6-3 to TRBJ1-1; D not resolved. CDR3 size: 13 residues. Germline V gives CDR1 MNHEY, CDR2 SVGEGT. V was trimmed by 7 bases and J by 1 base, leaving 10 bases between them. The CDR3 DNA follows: TGTGCCAGCACGCGGTTTACGAACACTGAAGCTTTCTTT. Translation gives CASTRFTNTEAFF.